This T cell receptor beta chain was obtained from a study of blood T cell repertoires in COVID-19. Libraries were prepared by immunoSEQ multiplex PCR; TCRdb keeps only in-frame clonotypes and omits some of them. The sample lists 200,000 to 250,000 clones; approximately 88% were seen once. This CDR3 has 16 amino acids. Trimming removed 10 bases from V and 4 bases from J; junction bases left unmatched: 17. From germline, CDR1 is SGHVS and CDR2 FQNEAQ. The sequenced material came from peripheral blood. The V gene is TRBV7-8, the J gene TRBJ2-5; 8 bases fit TRBD2. The receptor's source is a woman aged 30 to 39 with COVID-19, enrolled during active disease. The CDR3 coding sequence is TGTGCCATAAACCTGGTTGGCACTAGCGGACGAGAGACCCAGTACTTC. Encoded protein: CAINLVGTSGRETQYF.